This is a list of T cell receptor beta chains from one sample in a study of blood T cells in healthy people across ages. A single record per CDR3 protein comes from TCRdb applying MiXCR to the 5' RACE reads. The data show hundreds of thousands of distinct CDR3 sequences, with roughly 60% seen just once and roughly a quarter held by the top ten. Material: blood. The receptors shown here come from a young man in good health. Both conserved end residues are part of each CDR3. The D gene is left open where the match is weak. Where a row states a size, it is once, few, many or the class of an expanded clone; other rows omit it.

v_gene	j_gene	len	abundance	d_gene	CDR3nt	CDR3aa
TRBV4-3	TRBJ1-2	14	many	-	TGCGCCAGCAGCCAAGATTGGCAGGAAAGCGGCTACACCTTC	CASSQDWQESGYTF
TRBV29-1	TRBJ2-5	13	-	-	TGCAGCGTTGAACCGGGACGGGGGGAGACCCAGTACTTC	CSVEPGRGETQYF
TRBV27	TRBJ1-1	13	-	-	TGTGCCAGCAGTCTCTCGGGTGGGAGGGAAGCTTTCTTT	CASSLSGGREAFF
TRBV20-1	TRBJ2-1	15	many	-	TGCAGTGCAGATCATCTAGAGAGCTCCTACAATGAGCAGTTCTTC	CSADHLESSYNEQFF
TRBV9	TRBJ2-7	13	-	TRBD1	TGTGCCAGCAGCCCCGGACAGGGCTGCGAGCAGTACTTC	CASSPGQGCEQYF
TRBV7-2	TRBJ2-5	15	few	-	TGTGCCAGCAGCTTAAATCGGGGGCGACAAGAGACCCAGTACTTC	CASSLNRGRQETQYF
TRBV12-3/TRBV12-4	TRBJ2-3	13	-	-	TGTGTCAGCAGTTTAGGAGATCCAGATACGCAGTATTTT	CVSSLGDPDTQYF
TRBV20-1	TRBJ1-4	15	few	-	TGCAGTGCTAGGGCCATCAGTGGGCGCCTTGAAAAACTGTTTTTT	CSARAISGRLEKLFF
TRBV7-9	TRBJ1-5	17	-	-	TGTGCCAGCAGCTTAGCGCAAGGGGAGCGCTGGGATCAGCCCCAGCATTTT	CASSLAQGERWDQPQHF
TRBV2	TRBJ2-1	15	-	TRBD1	TGTGCCAGCAGCACAGGGGGCGCCGTTGGAGAGACCCAGTTCTTC	CASSTGGAVGETQFF
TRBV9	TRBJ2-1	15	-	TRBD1	TGTGCCAGCAGCCCATACCGGGACAGACTTAATGAGCAGTTCTTC	CASSPYRDRLNEQFF
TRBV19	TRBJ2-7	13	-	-	TGTGCCAGCTCCCAGACATACTCCTACGAGCAGTACTTC	CASSQTYSYEQYF
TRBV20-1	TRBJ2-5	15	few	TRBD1	TGCAGTGCAACCGGGACAGGGGGCCCTCAAGAGACCCAGTACTTC	CSATGTGGPQETQYF
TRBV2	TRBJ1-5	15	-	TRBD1	TGTGCCAGCAGTGAGAGGGGGCAATGGAGCCAGCCCCAGCATTTT	CASSERGQWSQPQHF
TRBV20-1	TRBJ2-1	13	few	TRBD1	TGCAGTAGCCCGGGCGAGGGGGCCTATGAGCAGTTCTTC	CSSPGEGAYEQFF
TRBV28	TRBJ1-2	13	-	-	TGTACCAGCAGTCCTGGCAGGGGATATGGCTACACCTTC	CTSSPGRGYGYTF
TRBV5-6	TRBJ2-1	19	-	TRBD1	TGTGCCAGCAGCTTGCCACAATCTAGGGACAGGGAAAGGCACAATGAGCAGTTCTTC	CASSLPQSRDRERHNEQFF
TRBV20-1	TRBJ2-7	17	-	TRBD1	TGCAGTGCTCGCCCGGACGTCGGGACAGGGGGCTTCGACGAGCAGTACTTC	CSARPDVGTGGFDEQYF
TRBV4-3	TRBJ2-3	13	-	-	TGCGCCAGCAGCCCCTCGGCGGGAGATACGCAGTATTTT	CASSPSAGDTQYF
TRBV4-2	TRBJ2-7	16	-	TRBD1	TGTGCCAGCAGCCAAGAGTGGGGACAGGGATCCTACGAGCAGTACTTC	CASSQEWGQGSYEQYF
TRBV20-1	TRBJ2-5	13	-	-	TGCAGTGCTAGGACAGCGTACCAAGAGACCCAGTACTTC	CSARTAYQETQYF
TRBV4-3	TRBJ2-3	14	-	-	TGCGCCAGCAACCTAGGCGATAGCACAGATACGCAGTATTTT	CASNLGDSTDTQYF
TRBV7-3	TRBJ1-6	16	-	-	TGTGCCAGCAGCCTCGCGGGACGGAATAATAATTCACCCCTCCACTTT	CASSLAGRNNNSPLHF
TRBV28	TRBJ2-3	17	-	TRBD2	TGTGCCAGCAGTTTAGTCGGGCTAGCGGGGCTCACAGATACGCAGTATTTT	CASSLVGLAGLTDTQYF
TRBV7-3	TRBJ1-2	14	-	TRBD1	TGTGCCAGCAGCTTACTCGGGACAGGGGACAGCTACACCTTC	CASSLLGTGDSYTF
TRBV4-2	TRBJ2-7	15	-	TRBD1	TGTGCCAGCAGCCCAGGACAGGGGGACACCTACGAGCAGTACTTC	CASSPGQGDTYEQYF
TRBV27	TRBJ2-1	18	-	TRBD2	TGTGCCAGCAGTTTGTGGGTAGCGGGGGGGCGCTCCTACAATGAGCAGTTCTTC	CASSLWVAGGRSYNEQFF
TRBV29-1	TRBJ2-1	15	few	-	TGCAGCGTTGAAGATGGAGGGGGCTCCTACAATGAGCAGTTCTTC	CSVEDGGGSYNEQFF
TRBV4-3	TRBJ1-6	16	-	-	TGCGCCAGCAGCCAAACGGGACACCAAAGGGGATCACCCCTCCACTTT	CASSQTGHQRGSPLHF
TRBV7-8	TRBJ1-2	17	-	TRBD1	TGTGCCAGCAGCCCACGACCCGTCCTACAGGGGAACTATGGCTACACCTTC	CASSPRPVLQGNYGYTF
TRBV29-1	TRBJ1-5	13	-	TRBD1	TGCGGCGTTGCACAGGGGTGGAATCAGCCCCAGCATTTT	CGVAQGWNQPQHF
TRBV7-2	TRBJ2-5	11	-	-	TGTGCCAGCCACCAAGGGGAGACCCAGTACTTC	CASHQGETQYF
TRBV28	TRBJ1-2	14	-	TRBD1	TGTGCCAGCGCTCCAGGGGGCTCCAACTATGGCTACACCTTC	CASAPGGSNYGYTF
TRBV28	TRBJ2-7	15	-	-	TGTGCCAGCATTCAAAACCCGGGATTTGCCTACGAGCAGTACTTC	CASIQNPGFAYEQYF
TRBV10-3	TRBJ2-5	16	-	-	TGTGCCATCAGGCCACACCGGGACACCGAGAGGGGGACCCAGTACTTC	CAIRPHRDTERGTQYF
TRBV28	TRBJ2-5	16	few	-	TGTGCCAGCAGTTTGGCCCCGGGACGGCAGCAAGAGACCCAGTACTTC	CASSLAPGRQQETQYF
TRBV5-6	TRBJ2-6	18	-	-	TGTGCCAGCAGCTTGGTGGGGACGGGGCCCTCTGGGGCCAACGTCCTGACTTTC	CASSLVGTGPSGANVLTF
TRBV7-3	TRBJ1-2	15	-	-	TGTGCCAGCAGCTTAAATCACGGGCAAAACTATGGCTACACCTTC	CASSLNHGQNYGYTF
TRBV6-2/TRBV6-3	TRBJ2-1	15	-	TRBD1	TGTGCCAGCAGTTCCTACAGGGGGTCAGGGGATGAGCAGTTCTTC	CASSSYRGSGDEQFF
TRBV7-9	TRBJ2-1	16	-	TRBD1	TGTGCCAGCAGCTTATCAGCAGGGGGCAGGTACAATGAGCAGTTCTTC	CASSLSAGGRYNEQFF
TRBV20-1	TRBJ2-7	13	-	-	TGCAGTGCTAGAGGCCACAGTCACTACGAGCAGTACTTC	CSARGHSHYEQYF
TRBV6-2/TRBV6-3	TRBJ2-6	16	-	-	TGTGCCAGCAGTTTCCAAACAGGGTCTGGGGCCAACGTCCTGACTTTC	CASSFQTGSGANVLTF
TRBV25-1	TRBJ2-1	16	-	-	TGTGCCAGCAGTGGGTCGGGGGGCCCTGACTACAATGAGCAGTTCTTC	CASSGSGGPDYNEQFF
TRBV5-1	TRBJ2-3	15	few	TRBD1	TGCGCCAGCAGCTTCCGGGACAGGATCACAGATACGCAGTATTTT	CASSFRDRITDTQYF
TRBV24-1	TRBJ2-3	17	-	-	TGTGCCACCAGTGACCCGAGCGGGCAGGGAGTGGCAGATACGCAGTATTTT	CATSDPSGQGVADTQYF
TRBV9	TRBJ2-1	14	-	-	TGTGTCAGCAGTGAAGGCGCGGGCTACAATGAGCAGTTCTTC	CVSSEGAGYNEQFF
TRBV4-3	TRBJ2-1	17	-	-	TGCGCCAGCAGCCAGGAACAAATACAGGGTGGCTACAATGAGCAGTTCTTC	CASSQEQIQGGYNEQFF
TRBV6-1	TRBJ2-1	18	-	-	TGTGCCAGCAGCCCCGGGACAGGGCCGGGACTAGAGATCAATGAGCAGTTCTTC	CASSPGTGPGLEINEQFF
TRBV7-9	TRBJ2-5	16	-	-	TGTGCCAGCAGCACTCCGGGGCAGGGAAAGCCGGAGACCCAGTACTTC	CASSTPGQGKPETQYF
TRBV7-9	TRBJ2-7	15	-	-	TGTGCCAGCAGCTTAAGGGCAGCAGCCGGCTACGAGCAGTACTTC	CASSLRAAAGYEQYF